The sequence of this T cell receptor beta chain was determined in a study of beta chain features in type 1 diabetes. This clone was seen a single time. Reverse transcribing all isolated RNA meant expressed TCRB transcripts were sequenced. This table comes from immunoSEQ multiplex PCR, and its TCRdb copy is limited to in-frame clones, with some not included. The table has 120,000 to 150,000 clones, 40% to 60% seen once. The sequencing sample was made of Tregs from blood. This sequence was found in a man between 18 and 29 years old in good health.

Written as DNA, the CDR3 is TGTGCCAGCCGCCAGTTCGGGTCCGAGCAGTACTTC. It codes for CASRQFGSEQYF. This sequence joins TRBV6-1 and TRBJ2-7; unclear D gene. The CDR3 contains 12 residues. Germline CDR1 is MNHNS and CDR2 is SASEGT. V lost 8 bases, J lost 6 bases, and 14 bases lay in between.